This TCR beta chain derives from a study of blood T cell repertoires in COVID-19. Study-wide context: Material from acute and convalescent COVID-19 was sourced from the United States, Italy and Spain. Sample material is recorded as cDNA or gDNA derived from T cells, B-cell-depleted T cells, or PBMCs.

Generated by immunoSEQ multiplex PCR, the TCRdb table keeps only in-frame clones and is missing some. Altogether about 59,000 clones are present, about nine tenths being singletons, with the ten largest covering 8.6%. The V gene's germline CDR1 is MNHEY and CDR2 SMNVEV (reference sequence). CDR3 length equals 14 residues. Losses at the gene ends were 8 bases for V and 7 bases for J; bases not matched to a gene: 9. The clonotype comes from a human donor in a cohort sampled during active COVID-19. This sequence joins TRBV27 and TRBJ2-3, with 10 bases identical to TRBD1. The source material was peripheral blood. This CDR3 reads CASRQGAPVNTQYF. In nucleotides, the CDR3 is TGTGCCAGCCGACAGGGGGCCCCAGTTAATACGCAGTATTTT.